The 32 T cell receptor beta chains listed next were all sequenced from one sample in a study of immune cell composition in non-small cell lung cancer. Method: immunoSEQ multiplex PCR; TCRdb's copy keeps in-frame clones and lacks some. Among around 3,000 clones listed, 75% were seen once. The sample was lung tumor tissue. The receptors stem from a human donor with non-small cell lung cancer.

The genes are TRBV5-4 and TRBJ1-6, with 11 bases lining up with TRBD1. Per germline, CDR1 SGHNT and CDR2 YYREEE (reference sequence). This CDR3 comprises 14 residues. The V gene end was trimmed by 10 bases and the J gene end by 9 bases; junction bases not matched to a gene: 9. CDR3 in amino acids: CAGGDRGVGSPLHF. CDR3 sequence (DNA): TGTGCCGGAGGGGACAGGGGGGTCGGTTCACCCCTCCACTTT.

CDR3 amino acids: CASSLDGGQVAEAFF. The DNA for the CDR3 is TGTGCCAGCAGCTTAGACGGGGGGCAGGTCGCTGAAGCTTTCTTT. This chain joins TRBV11-3 and TRBJ1-1, with a tentative D call TRBD1 (6 bases). This CDR3 comprises 15 residues. Germline-derived CDR1 and CDR2 are SGHNT and YENEEA. The V end lost 0 bases, the J end lost 6 bases, and 14 bases lay between the germline ends.

The chain couples TRBV30 to TRBJ1-1; weak D call: TRBD1 (6 bases). V lost 4 bases, J lost 1 base, and 13 bases lay in between. Germline CDR1 GTSNPN, CDR2 SVGIG (reference sequence). CDR3 size: 14 residues. CDR3 nucleotide sequence: TGTGCCTGGACAGGGGTTCTTCGGAACACTGAAGCTTTCTTT. Amino acid sequence: CAWTGVLRNTEAFF.

This clone was seen more than once but under ten times. CDR3 DNA: TGTGCCAGCAGCGCCGGACAGGGGGCCGGCGAGCAGTACTTC. This encodes CASSAGQGAGEQYF. The genes are TRBV9 and TRBJ2-7, with TRBD1 matching 11 bases. The germline V gene encodes CDR1 SGDLS and CDR2 YYNGEE. V shed 3 bases and J 6 bases; nucleotides not matched to a gene: 5. This CDR3 is 14 amino acids long.

Details on this clone: At one of its ends the junction is not consistent with the germline gene, which may arise from a read error. The J gene is TRBJ2-2, the V gene TRBV7-2, with TRBD2 matching over 8 bases. The germline V gene has CDR1 SGHTA and CDR2 FQGNSA. The CDR3 consists of 15 residues. CDR3 in amino acids: CASSLAGRNTGELFF. The CDR3 DNA is TGTGCCAGCAGTTTAGCGGGGCGGAACACCGGGGAGCTGTTTTTT.

The chain links TRBV27 to TRBJ2-7, with 10 bases identical to TRBD1. The germline CDR1 and CDR2 sequences are MNHEY and SMNVEV (reference sequence). This CDR3 is built from 17 residues. V shed 3 bases, J shed 0 bases, and the junction held 8 bases outside the gene matches. CDR3 DNA sequence: TGTGCCAGCAGTTTTGGGACAGGGGTAAGCGGCTCCTACGAGCAGTACTTC. Its translation is CASSFGTGVSGSYEQYF.

This chain links TRBV30 with TRBJ1-4, with D tentatively TRBD1 (5 bases). Trimming took off 5 bases at V and 5 bases at J, with 9 bases between the two ends. Germline CDR1 reads GTSNPN; CDR2 reads SVGIG (reference sequence). This CDR3 contains 12 residues. The CDR3 bases are TGTGCCTGGCAAGCAGGGAATGAAAAACTGTTTTTT. Translating it yields CAWQAGNEKLFF.

The rearrangement uses TRBV19 and TRBJ2-3; perhaps TRBD2 as D (5 bases). Germline V lookup: CDR1 LNHDA, CDR2 SQIVND (reference sequence). The CDR3 contains 16 residues. Trimming cost V 3 bases and J 5 bases, with 18 bases left between them. CDR3 region: CASSIGGSFILDTQYF. In nucleotides, the CDR3 is TGTGCCAGTAGTATTGGTGGGAGTTTTATTCTAGATACGCAGTATTTT.

This clone showed up just a few times. The chain combines TRBV7-9 with TRBJ2-7; TRBD1 matches 7 bases. After removal of 5 bases from V and 3 bases from J, the junction contained 10 bases not matched to a gene. CDR1 and CDR2 (germline): SEHNR, FQNEAQ (reference sequence). The CDR3 consists of 15 residues. CDR3: CASSALWDRNYEQYF. CDR3 nucleotide sequence: TGTGCCAGCAGCGCCTTGTGGGACAGAAACTACGAGCAGTACTTC.

The rearrangement uses TRBV25-1 and TRBJ1-2; 7 bases agree with TRBD1. Per the germline V gene, CDR1 is MGHDK and CDR2 is SYGVNS. The CDR3 is 12 amino acids. Unmatched junction bases numbered 1, after V lost 2 bases and J lost 7 bases. CDR3 bases: TGTGCCAGCAGTGAAGAGGGGGCTGGCTACACCTTC. Protein: CASSEEGAGYTF.

This clone appeared a few times. The chain is built from TRBV5-6 and TRBJ2-1; 10 nucleotides line up with TRBD2. V was clipped by 4 bases and J by 14 bases; unmatched bases: 6. From germline, CDR1 is SGHDT and CDR2 YYEEEE. This CDR3 spans 12 amino acids. This CDR3 reads CASSPGLAHKFF. In DNA form, the CDR3 reads TGTGCCAGCAGCCCGGGACTAGCGCATAAGTTCTTC.

The CDR3, as DNA: TGTGCCAGCAGTGACCAACAGGGGGTGAGTTCACCCCTCCACTTT. Its translation: CASSDQQGVSSPLHF. This sequence joins TRBV6-1 and TRBJ1-6, with 8 bases that match TRBD1. The V gene end was trimmed by 3 bases and the J gene end by 9 bases; junction bases not matched to a gene: 7. Germline CDR1 reads MNHNS; CDR2 reads SASEGT. CDR3 length: 15 residues.

The chain carries TRBV9 and TRBJ2-1; maybe TRBD2 (5 bases). Germline-derived CDR1 and CDR2 are SGDLS and YYNGEE. V shed 0 bases and J shed 10 bases, with 14 bases lying between them. There are 14 residues in the CDR3. CDR3 coding DNA: TGTGCCAGCAGCGTAGCATTGCTAGGCGGGGAGCAGTTCTTC. Translating gives CASSVALLGGEQFF.

V gene TRBV18 combines with J gene TRBJ2-1, with 10 bases aligning to TRBD2. Germline CDR1 and CDR2: KGHSH and LQKENI. V trimming: 3 bases; J trimming: 5 bases; junction bases outside the gene matches: 4. CDR3 length: 15 amino acids. The CDR3 DNA reads as TGTGCCAGCTCACCCTGGACTAGCGGTGACAATGAGCAGTTCTTC. Translation gives CASSPWTSGDNEQFF.

The chain joins TRBV7-2 to TRBJ2-7; maybe TRBD2 (5 bases). The CDR3 runs 14 residues. Trimming pared 1 base from V and 0 bases from J, leaving 7 bases between. Germline CDR1 reads SGHTA; CDR2 reads FQGNSA. The CDR3 DNA is TGTGCCAGCAGCTTAGAGCGGACCTCCTACGAGCAGTACTTC. Its translation: CASSLERTSYEQYF. The whole variable domain, remainder taken from reference TRBV7-2 and TRBJ2-7, is GAGVSQSPSNKVTEKGKDVELRCDPISGHTALYWYRQSLGQGLEFLIYFQGNSAPDKSGLPSDRFSAERTGGSVSTLTIQRTQQEDSAVYLCASSLERTSYEQYFGPGTRLTVT.

This clone has just one count. V gene TRBV6-5 combines with J gene TRBJ1-3; D may be TRBD1 (5 bases). The CDR3 spans 15 residues. From germline, CDR1 is MNHEY and CDR2 SVGAGI. Trimming removed 5 bases from V and 2 bases from J, with 13 bases in between. CDR3 DNA: TGTGCCAGCAGTCTCTCTTTGGACACTGGAAACACCATATATTTT. It is translated as CASSLSLDTGNTIYF.

This chain joins TRBV19 and TRBJ1-4; D is unclear. Trimming took 1 base from V and 7 from J, leaving 7 bases between them. Germline V lookup: CDR1 LNHDA, CDR2 SQIVND (reference sequence). The length of the CDR3 is 13 residues. Here the CDR3 reads CASSIGDTEKLFF. CDR3 DNA sequence: TGTGCCAGTAGTATAGGAGACACTGAAAAACTGTTTTTT.

This clone was recorded a few times. The rearrangement links TRBV4-2 to TRBJ2-7; 8 nucleotides align to TRBD2. Trimming took 0 bases from V and 3 from J; bases not matched to a gene: 1. This CDR3 has 14 amino acids. Germline loops: CDR1 LGHNA, CDR2 YNFKEQ. The CDR3 DNA reads as TGTGCCAGCAGCCAAGAACGGGGGGGCTACGAGCAGTACTTC. This translates into CASSQERGGYEQYF.

The chain carries TRBV7-2 and TRBJ2-1, with D perhaps matching TRBD2 (5 bases). Germline assignment: CDR1 SGHTA and CDR2 FQGNSA. The CDR3 runs to 14 residues. V lost 0 bases to trimming and J lost 7 bases, with 10 bases between them. This CDR3 is CASSLALAPNEQFF. The CDR3 coding sequence is TGTGCCAGCAGCTTAGCCCTAGCACCTAATGAGCAGTTCTTC.

The V call is TRBV29-1, the J call TRBJ2-7; perhaps TRBD1 as D (6 bases). Germline V lookup: CDR1 SQVTM, CDR2 ANQGSEA. Trimming shortened V by 4 bases and J by 6 bases, and 7 bases separated the two germline ends. The CDR3 extends over 10 amino acids. CDR3 sequence (DNA): TGCAGCGTTGGGACAGTCGAGCAGTACTTC. It is translated as CSVGTVEQYF.

This clone has just a few counts. The rearrangement joins TRBV19 to TRBJ2-2, with a weak D call TRBD1 (5 bases). In germline, CDR1 is LNHDA, CDR2 SQIVND (reference sequence). This CDR3 has 14 residues. With 7 bases removed from V and 1 base from J, the gap between germline ends came to 10 bases. The CDR3 coding sequence is TGTGCCAGTATGGCAGGGTTGAACACCGGGGAGCTGTTTTTT. Translating it yields CASMAGLNTGELFF.

The V gene is TRBV7-9, the J gene TRBJ2-3; 7 bases are shared with TRBD1. CDR3 size: 14 residues. The V gene end was trimmed by 5 bases and the J gene end by 0 bases; junction bases not matched to a gene: 2. CDR1 is SEHNR, CDR2 FQNEAQ, per germline (reference sequence). The DNA for the CDR3 is TGTGCCAGCAGCCTGGGACAGAGCACAGATACGCAGTATTTT. Protein product: CASSLGQSTDTQYF.

V usage is TRBV18 and J usage is TRBJ1-1; D might be TRBD1 (5 bases). The germline V gene has CDR1 KGHSH and CDR2 LQKENI. V lost 3 bases, J lost 5 bases, and 16 bases lay in between. This CDR3 region has 15 residues. CDR3 in amino acids: CASSPFVAGQTEAFF. CDR3 sequence (DNA): TGTGCCAGCTCACCTTTCGTGGCAGGGCAGACTGAAGCTTTCTTT.

A few counts support this clone. The chain uses TRBV9 and TRBJ2-3; 13 bases are shared with TRBD2. V gave up 3 bases and J gave up 0 bases; unmatched junction bases: 7. The CDR3 covers 18 residues. The germline gives CDR1 SGDLS, CDR2 YYNGEE. The CDR3 sequence: CASSAPGTSGTSTDTQYF. CDR3 bases: TGTGCCAGCAGCGCCCCCGGGACTAGCGGGACTAGCACAGATACGCAGTATTTT. Full variable domain (missing parts from reference TRBV9 and TRBJ2-3): DSGVTQTPKHLITATGQRVTLRCSPRSGDLSVYWYQQSLDQGLQFLIQYYNGEERAKGNILERFSAQQFPDLHSELNLSSLELGDSALYFCASSAPGTSGTSTDTQYFGPGTRLTVL.

The chain couples TRBV4-3 to TRBJ2-7; 8 nucleotides agree with TRBD2. Trimming took 1 base from V and 0 from J; bases not matched to a gene: 5. The CDR3 has 16 residues. Germline V lookup: CDR1 LGHNA, CDR2 YSLEER. The CDR3: CASSQGSGASSYEQYF. The DNA for the CDR3 is TGCGCCAGCAGCCAAGGTAGCGGGGCGAGCTCCTACGAGCAGTACTTC.

This clone has a single count. The rearrangement uses TRBV29-1 and TRBJ2-3; D is unclear. From germline, CDR1 is SQVTM and CDR2 ANQGSEA. This CDR3 spans 15 amino acids. Trimming stripped 2 bases from V and 0 bases from J, with 12 bases between. CDR3 coding DNA: TGCAGCGTTGAAATCATGGGCACTAGCACAGATACGCAGTATTTT. It translates to CSVEIMGTSTDTQYF.

The chain carries TRBV9 and TRBJ2-5; 10 bases fit TRBD2. This CDR3 is 17 amino acids long. Trimming removed 0 bases from V and 4 bases from J; junction bases left unmatched: 9. CDR1 and CDR2 from the germline V gene are SGDLS and YYNGEE. In DNA, the CDR3 is TGTGCCAGCAGCGTAGGTCCTAGCGGGAGAGGGGGAGAGACCCAGTACTTC. Amino acid sequence: CASSVGPSGRGGETQYF.

As DNA, the CDR3 is TGTGCCAGCAGCCCAGGCAGCGGCGGCTACACCTTC. It translates to CASSPGSGGYTF. V gene TRBV7-9 combines with J gene TRBJ1-2; D gene uncertain. V lost 5 bases and J 8 bases, leaving 12 bases between the germline ends. The CDR3 runs 12 residues. CDR1 is SEHNR and CDR2 is FQNEAQ in the germline V gene (reference sequence).

This chain links TRBV18 with TRBJ2-7, with 7 bases identical to TRBD1. CDR1 is KGHSH and CDR2 is LQKENI in the germline V gene. This CDR3 has 14 amino acids. J gave up 2 bases and V 4 bases, and 5 bases lay outside the gene matches. CDR3 nucleotides: TGTGCCAGCTCACAGGGGGCTCAAACCTACGAGCAGTACTTC. Amino acid sequence: CASSQGAQTYEQYF.

This clone has a handful of counts. CDR3 DNA: TGTGCCACCGCGGGCCCGCTCCCCACTAACTATGGCTACACCTTC. Protein: CATAGPLPTNYGYTF. The chain is built from TRBV27 and TRBJ1-2; D is unresolved. CDR3 size: 15 residues. Germline loops: CDR1 MNHEY, CDR2 SMNVEV (reference sequence). With 10 bases removed from V and 0 bases from J, the gap between germline ends came to 18 bases.

By sample share, this clone is large (0.1 to 1%). The chain recombines TRBV7-9 with TRBJ1-1, with 9 positions matching TRBD1. With V trimmed by 5 bases and J by 3 bases, 1 base remained unmatched. CDR1 and CDR2 (germline): SEHNR, FQNEAQ (reference sequence). The length of the CDR3 is 13 residues. The CDR3 DNA reads as TGTGCCAGCAGCGGACAGGGGTACACTGAAGCTTTCTTT. Translated, it gives CASSGQGYTEAFF.

The V and J genes are TRBV19 and TRBJ2-3, with TRBD2 matching over 10 bases. V lost 4 bases to trimming and J lost 3 bases; unmatched junction nucleotides: 4. CDR3 size: 15 residues. Germline values: CDR1 LNHDA, CDR2 SQIVND (reference sequence). The CDR3 bases are TGTGCCAGTAGTACTGTAGCGGGAGGAACAGATACGCAGTATTTT. It translates to CASSTVAGGTDTQYF.